This T cell receptor (beta chain) was sequenced for a study of T-cell memory formation after mild COVID-19. Study background: Across donors, TCR clusters were largely donor specific. The study's findings and limits: Largely, contracting CD4+ clones fell within CM and EM, and contracting CD8+ clones within EMRA.

With V trimmed by 9 bases and J by 2 bases, 8 bases remained unmatched. This CDR3 is 14 amino acids long. This clonotype is medium-sized within its sample. Its antigen is currently unknown. 5'RACE primed at constant segments yielded TCR alpha and TCR beta cDNA libraries bearing sample barcodes and UMIs. TCRdb re-analysed the 5' RACE reads in MiXCR, keeping a single row per CDR3 protein. The table lists nearly 40,000 distinct CDR3 sequences, 6% to 6.5% of them singletons. The specimen sequenced was PBMCs or a T cell subset sorted from them (not recorded which). The J gene is TRBJ2-3, the V gene TRBV12-3 or TRBV12-4, with 7 bases lining up with TRBD1. The sequence came from an adult who had mild COVID-19 (a few samples of this study predate the infection). Cell type and time point are not known. In DNA, the CDR3 is TGTGCCAGTAAGCCGGGACAGCACACAGATACGCAGTATTTT. This translates into CASKPGQHTDTQYF.